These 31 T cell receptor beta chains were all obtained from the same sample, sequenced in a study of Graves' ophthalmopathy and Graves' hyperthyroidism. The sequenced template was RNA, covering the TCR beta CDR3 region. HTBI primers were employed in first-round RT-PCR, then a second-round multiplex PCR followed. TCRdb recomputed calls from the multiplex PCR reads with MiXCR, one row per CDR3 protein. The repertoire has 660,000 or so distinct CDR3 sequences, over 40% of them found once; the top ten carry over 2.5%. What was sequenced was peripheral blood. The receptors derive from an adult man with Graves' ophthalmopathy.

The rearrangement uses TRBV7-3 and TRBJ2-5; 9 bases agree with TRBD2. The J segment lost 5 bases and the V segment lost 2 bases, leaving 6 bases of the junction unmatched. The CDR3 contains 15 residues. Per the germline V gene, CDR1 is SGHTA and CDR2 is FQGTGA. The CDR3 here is CASSLDSGRSETQYF. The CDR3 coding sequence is TGTGCCAGCAGCTTAGATAGCGGGAGATCTGAGACCCAGTACTTC. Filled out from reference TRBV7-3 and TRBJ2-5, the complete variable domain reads GAGVSQTPSNKVTEKGKYVELRCDPISGHTALYWYRQSLGQGPEFLIYFQGTGAADDSGLPNDRFFAVRPEGSVSTLKIQRTERGDSAVYLCASSLDSGRSETQYFGPGTRLLVL.

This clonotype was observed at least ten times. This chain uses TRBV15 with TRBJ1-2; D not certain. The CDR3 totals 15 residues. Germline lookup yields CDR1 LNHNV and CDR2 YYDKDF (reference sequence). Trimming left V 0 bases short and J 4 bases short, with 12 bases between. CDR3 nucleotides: TGTGCCACCAGCAGAGAACGAATAACCTCCTATGGCTACACCTTC. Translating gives CATSRERITSYGYTF.

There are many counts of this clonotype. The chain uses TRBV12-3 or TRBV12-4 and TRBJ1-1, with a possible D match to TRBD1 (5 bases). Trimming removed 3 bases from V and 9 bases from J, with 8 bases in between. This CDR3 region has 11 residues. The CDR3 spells CASSLEGKAFF. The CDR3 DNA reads TGTGCCAGCAGTTTGGAGGGGAAAGCTTTCTTT.

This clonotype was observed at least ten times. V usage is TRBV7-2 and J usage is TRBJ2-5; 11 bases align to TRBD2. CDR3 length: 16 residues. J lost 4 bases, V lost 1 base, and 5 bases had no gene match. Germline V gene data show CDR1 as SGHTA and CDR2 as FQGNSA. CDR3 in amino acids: CASSLGTSGGAETQYF. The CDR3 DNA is TGTGCCAGCAGCTTAGGTACTAGCGGGGGAGCAGAGACCCAGTACTTC. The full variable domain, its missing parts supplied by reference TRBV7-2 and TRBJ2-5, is GAGVSQSPSNKVTEKGKDVELRCDPISGHTALYWYRQSLGQGLEFLIYFQGNSAPDKSGLPSDRFSAERTGGSVSTLTIQRTQQEDSAVYLCASSLGTSGGAETQYFGPGTRLLVL.

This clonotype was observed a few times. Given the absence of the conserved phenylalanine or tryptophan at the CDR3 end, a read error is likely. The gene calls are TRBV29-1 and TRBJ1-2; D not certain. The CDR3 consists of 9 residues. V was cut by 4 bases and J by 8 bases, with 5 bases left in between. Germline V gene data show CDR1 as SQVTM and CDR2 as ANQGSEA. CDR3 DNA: TGCAGCGTTGTAGGGGGCTACACCTAC. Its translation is CSVVGGYTY.

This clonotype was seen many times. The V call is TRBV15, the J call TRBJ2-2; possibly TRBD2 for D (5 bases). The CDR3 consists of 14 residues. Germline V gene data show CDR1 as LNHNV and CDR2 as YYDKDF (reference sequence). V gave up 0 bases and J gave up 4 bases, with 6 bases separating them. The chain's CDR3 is CATSRDGLTGELFF. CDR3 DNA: TGTGCCACCAGCAGAGACGGACTCACCGGGGAGCTGTTTTTT.

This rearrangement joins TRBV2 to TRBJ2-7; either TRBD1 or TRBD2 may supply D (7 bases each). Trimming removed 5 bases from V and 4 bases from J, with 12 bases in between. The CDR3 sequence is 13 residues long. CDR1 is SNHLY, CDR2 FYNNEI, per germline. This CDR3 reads CASSTQGGYEQYF. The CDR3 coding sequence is TGTGCCAGCAGTACCCAGGGGGGGTACGAGCAGTACTTC.

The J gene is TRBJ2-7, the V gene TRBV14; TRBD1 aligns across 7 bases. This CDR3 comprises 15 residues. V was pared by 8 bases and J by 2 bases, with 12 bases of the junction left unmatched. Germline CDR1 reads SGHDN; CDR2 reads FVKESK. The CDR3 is CASSPPSGTAYEQYF. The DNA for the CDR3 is TGTGCCAGCTCACCACCCTCTGGGACAGCCTACGAGCAGTACTTC.

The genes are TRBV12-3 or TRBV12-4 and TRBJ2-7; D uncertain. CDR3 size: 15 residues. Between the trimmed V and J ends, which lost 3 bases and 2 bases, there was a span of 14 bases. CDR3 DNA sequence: TGTGCCAGCAGTTTGTCCAGTAAAATACCCTACGAGCAGTACTTC. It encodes CASSLSSKIPYEQYF.

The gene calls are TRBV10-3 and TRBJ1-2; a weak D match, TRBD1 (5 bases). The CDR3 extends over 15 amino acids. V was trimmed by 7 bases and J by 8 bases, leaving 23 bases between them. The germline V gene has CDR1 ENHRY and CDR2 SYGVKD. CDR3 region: CAIKDGERQGRGYTF. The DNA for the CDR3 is TGTGCCATCAAGGACGGGGAACGGCAGGGACGGGGCTACACCTTC.

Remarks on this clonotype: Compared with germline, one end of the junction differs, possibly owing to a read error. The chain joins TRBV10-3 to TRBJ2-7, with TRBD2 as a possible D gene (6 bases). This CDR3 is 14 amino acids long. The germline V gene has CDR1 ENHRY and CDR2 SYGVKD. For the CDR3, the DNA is TGTGCCAGCAGTTATGGGACTTCAACCTACGAGCAGTACTTC. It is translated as CASSYGTSTYEQYF.

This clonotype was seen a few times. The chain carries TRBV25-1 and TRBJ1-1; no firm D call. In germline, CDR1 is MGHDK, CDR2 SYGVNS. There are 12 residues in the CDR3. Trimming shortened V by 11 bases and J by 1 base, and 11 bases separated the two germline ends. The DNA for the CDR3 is TGTGCCTATACGACGGCGAACACTGAAGCTTTCTTT. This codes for CAYTTANTEAFF.

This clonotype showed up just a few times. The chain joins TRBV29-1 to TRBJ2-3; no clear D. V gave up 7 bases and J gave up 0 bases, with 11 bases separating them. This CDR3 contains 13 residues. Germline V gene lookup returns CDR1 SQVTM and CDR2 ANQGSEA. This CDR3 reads CSAPIWSTDTQYF. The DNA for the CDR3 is TGCAGCGCCCCCATCTGGAGCACAGATACGCAGTATTTT.

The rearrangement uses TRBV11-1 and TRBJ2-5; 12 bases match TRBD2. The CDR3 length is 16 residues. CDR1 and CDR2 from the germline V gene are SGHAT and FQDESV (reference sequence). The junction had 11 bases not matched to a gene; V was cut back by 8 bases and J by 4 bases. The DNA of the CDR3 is TGTGCCAGCTCACCTCCGACTAGCGGGAGTGGAGAGACCCAGTACTTC. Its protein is CASSPPTSGSGETQYF.

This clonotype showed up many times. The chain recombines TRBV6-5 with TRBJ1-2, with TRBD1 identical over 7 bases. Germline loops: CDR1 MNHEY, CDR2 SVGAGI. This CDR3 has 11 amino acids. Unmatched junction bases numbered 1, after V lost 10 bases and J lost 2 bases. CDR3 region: CATGGNYGYTF. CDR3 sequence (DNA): TGTGCCACAGGGGGGAACTATGGCTACACCTTC.

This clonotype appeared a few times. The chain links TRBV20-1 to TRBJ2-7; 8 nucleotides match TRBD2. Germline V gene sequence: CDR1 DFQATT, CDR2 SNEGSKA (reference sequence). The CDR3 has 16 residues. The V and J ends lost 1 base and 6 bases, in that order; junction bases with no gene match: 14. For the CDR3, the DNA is TGCAGTGCTAGAGCCCACGAGCGGGAGATCTTGACCGAGCAGTACTTC. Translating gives CSARAHEREILTEQYF.

DNA for the CDR3: TGTGCCAGCAGCCCCTACTTGAACTACGAGCAGTACTTC. Its translation: CASSPYLNYEQYF. This chain uses TRBV7-2 with TRBJ2-7; no reliable D call. The germline V gene has CDR1 SGHTA and CDR2 FQGNSA. V was clipped by 5 bases and J by 3 bases, with 11 bases between them. The CDR3 runs to 13 residues.

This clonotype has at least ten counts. CDR3 sequence (DNA): TGTGCCAGCAGTGAAGGGGTAACTGAAGCTTTCTTT. Its translation: CASSEGVTEAFF. This chain links TRBV25-1 with TRBJ1-1; D unresolved. The CDR3 length is 12 residues. The germline CDR1 and CDR2 sequences are MGHDK and SYGVNS. Trimming left V 2 bases short and J 5 bases short, with 6 bases between.

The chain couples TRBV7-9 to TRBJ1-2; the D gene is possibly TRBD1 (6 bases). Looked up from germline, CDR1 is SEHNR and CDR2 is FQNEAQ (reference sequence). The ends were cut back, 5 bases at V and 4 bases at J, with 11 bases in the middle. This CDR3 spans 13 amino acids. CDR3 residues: CASSTLGGYGYTF. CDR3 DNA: TGTGCCAGCAGCACCTTAGGGGGCTATGGCTACACCTTC.

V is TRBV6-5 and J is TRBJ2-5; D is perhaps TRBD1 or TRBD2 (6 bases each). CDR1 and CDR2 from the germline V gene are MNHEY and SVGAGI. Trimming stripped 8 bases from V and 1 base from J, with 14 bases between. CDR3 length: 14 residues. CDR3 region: CASSMGGLQETQYF. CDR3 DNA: TGTGCCAGCTCGATGGGGGGCCTCCAAGAGACCCAGTACTTC.

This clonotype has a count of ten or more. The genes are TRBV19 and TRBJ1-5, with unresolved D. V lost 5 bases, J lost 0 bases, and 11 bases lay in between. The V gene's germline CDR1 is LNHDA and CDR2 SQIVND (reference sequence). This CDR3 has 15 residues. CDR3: CASSSGGNSNQPQHF. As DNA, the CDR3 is TGTGCCAGTAGTTCCGGAGGAAATAGCAATCAGCCCCAGCATTTT. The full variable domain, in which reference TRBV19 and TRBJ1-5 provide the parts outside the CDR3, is DGGITQSPKYLFRKEGQNVTLSCEQNLNHDAMYWYRQDPGQGLRLIYYSQIVNDFQKGDIAEGYSVSREKKESFPLTVTSAQKNPTAFYLCASSSGGNSNQPQHFGDGTRLSIL.

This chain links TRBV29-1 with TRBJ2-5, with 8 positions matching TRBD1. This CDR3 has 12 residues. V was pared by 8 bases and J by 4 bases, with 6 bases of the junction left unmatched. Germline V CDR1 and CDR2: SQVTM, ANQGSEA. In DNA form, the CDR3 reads TGCAGCCCACCAACAGGGGGAGAGACCCAGTACTTC. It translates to CSPPTGGETQYF. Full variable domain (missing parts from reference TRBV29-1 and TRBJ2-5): SAVISQKPSRDICQRGTSLTIQCQVDSQVTMMFWYRQQPGQSLTLIATANQGSEATYESGFVIDKFPISRPNLTFSTLTVSNMSPEDSSIYLCSPPTGGETQYFGPGTRLLVL.

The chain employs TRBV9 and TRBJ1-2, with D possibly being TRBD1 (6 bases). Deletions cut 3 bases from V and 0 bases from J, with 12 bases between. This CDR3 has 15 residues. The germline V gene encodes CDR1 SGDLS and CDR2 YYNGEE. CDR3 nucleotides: TGTGCCAGCAGCGGGGGGGGCGAGCCTAACTATGGCTACACCTTC. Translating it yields CASSGGGEPNYGYTF.

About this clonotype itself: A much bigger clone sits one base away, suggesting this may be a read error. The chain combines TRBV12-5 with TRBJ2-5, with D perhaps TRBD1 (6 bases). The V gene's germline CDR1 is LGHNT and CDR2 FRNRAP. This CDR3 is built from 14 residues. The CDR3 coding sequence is TGTGATAGTGGTCCCGGGACATCGACGATGGCCCAGTACTTC. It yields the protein CDSGPGTSTMAQYF.

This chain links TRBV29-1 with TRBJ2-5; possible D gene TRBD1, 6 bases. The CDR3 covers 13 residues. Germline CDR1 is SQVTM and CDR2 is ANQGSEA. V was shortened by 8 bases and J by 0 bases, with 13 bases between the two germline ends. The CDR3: CSTGTRYQETQYF. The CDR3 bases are TGCAGCACCGGGACACGTTACCAAGAGACCCAGTACTTC. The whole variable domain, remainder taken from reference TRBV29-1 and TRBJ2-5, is SAVISQKPSRDICQRGTSLTIQCQVDSQVTMMFWYRQQPGQSLTLIATANQGSEATYESGFVIDKFPISRPNLTFSTLTVSNMSPEDSSIYLCSTGTRYQETQYFGPGTRLLVL.

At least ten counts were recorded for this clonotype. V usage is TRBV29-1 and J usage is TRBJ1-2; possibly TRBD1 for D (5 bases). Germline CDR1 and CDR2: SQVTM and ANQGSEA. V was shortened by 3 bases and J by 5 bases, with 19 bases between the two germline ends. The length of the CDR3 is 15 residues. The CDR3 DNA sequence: TGCAGCGTTGACTCCGCCGGGGGAGACCCGTATGGCTACACCTTC. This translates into CSVDSAGGDPYGYTF. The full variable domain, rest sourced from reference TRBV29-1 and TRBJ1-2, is SAVISQKPSRDICQRGTSLTIQCQVDSQVTMMFWYRQQPGQSLTLIATANQGSEATYESGFVIDKFPISRPNLTFSTLTVSNMSPEDSSIYLCSVDSAGGDPYGYTFGSGTRLTVV.

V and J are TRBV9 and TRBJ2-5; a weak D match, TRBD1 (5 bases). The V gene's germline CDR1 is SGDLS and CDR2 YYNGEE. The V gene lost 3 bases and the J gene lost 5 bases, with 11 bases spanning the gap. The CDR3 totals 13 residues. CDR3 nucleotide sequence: TGTGCCAGCAGCGGGGCAGGGTGGGAGACCCAGTACTTC. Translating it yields CASSGAGWETQYF.

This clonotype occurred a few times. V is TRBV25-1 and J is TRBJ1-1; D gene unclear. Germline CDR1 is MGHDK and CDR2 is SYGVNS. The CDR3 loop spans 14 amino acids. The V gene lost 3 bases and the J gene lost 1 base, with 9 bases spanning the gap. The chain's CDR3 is CASSETSPNTEAFF. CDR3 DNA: TGTGCCAGCAGTGAGACAAGCCCGAACACTGAAGCTTTCTTT. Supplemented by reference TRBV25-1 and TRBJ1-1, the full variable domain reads EADIYQTPRYLVIGTGKKITLECSQTMGHDKMYWYQQDPGMELHLIHYSYGVNSTEKGDLSSESTVSRIRTEHFPLTLESARPSHTSQYLCASSETSPNTEAFFGQGTRLTVV.

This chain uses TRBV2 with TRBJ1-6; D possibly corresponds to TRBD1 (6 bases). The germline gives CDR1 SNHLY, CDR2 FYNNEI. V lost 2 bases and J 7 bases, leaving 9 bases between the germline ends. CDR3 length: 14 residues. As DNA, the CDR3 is TGTGCCAGCAGTGAAACGACAGGCAATTCACCCCTCCACTTT. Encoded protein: CASSETTGNSPLHF.

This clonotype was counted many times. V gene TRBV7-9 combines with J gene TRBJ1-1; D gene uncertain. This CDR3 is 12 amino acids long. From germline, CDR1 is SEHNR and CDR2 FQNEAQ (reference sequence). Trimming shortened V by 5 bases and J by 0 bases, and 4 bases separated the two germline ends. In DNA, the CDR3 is TGTGCCAGCAGCCCCCTGAACACTGAAGCTTTCTTT. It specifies CASSPLNTEAFF.

CDR3 DNA sequence: TGTGCCAGCAGCATTGGGGGTTGGGCTCAGCCCCAGCATTTT. Its protein is CASSIGGWAQPQHF. The chain carries TRBV7-2 and TRBJ1-5, with a tentative D call TRBD1 (5 bases). V was trimmed by 5 bases and J by 6 bases, leaving 14 bases between them. This CDR3 contains 14 residues. The V gene's germline CDR1 is SGHTA and CDR2 FQGNSA.